The subject of this entry is one TCR beta chain. Measured with immunoSEQ multiplex PCR; TCRdb has only the in-frame clones, and not every one. The data show some 340,000 clones, with roughly 87% seen just once and 0.95% to 1.5% held by the top ten. The source of the sample is a study of cytomegalovirus exposure and HLA in healthy donors. The CDR3 sequence is 17 residues long. V trimming: 3 bases; J trimming: 1 base; junction bases outside the gene matches: 7. From germline, CDR1 is SGHNT and CDR2 YYREEE (reference sequence). The chain is built from TRBV5-4 and TRBJ2-7, with 13 bases lining up with TRBD2. Sample: PBMCs. This TCR was recovered from a woman in her 30s in good health and CMV-seropositive. DNA for the CDR3: TGTGCCAGCAGCTCATTGACTAGCGGGAGGACATCCTACGAGCAGTACTTC. Translating gives CASSSLTSGRTSYEQYF.